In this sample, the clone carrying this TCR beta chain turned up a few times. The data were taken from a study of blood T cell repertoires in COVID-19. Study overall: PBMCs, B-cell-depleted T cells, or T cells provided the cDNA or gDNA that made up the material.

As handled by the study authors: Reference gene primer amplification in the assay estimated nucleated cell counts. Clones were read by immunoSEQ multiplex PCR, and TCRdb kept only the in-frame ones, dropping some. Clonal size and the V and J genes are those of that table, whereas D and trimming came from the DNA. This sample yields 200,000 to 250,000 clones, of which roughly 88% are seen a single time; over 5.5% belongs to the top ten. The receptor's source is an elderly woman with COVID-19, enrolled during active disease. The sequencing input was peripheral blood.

CDR3: CASSLFAGSGEAFF. Here the CDR3 DNA reads TGTGCCAGCAGTTTATTCGCGGGGAGCGGTGAAGCTTTCTTT. The V gene is TRBV28, the J gene TRBJ1-1; D gene unclear. The CDR3 totals 14 residues. V lost 1 base and J lost 7, with 13 bases in between. Per germline, CDR1 MDHEN and CDR2 SYDVKM.